The clone carrying this T cell receptor beta chain occurred many times. Its antigen is not identified. CDR3 size: 17 residues. Trimming took 4 bases from V and 2 from J; bases not matched to a gene: 13. Germline lookup yields CDR1 ENHRY and CDR2 SYGVKD. These data are taken from a study of early T cells in non-severe SARS-CoV-2 infection. The wider study: Bulk RNA from unsorted whole blood was sequenced; chains were unpaired.

Individual cDNA molecules were tagged with unique molecular identifiers, the study reported. Each CDR3 protein is one row after TCRdb ran MiXCR on the 5' RACE reads. The sample comprises 45,000 to 60,000 distinct CDR3 sequences, about 8% of which are singletons, and around 3.4% rests with the top ten. Findings of the study overall: Lookups in VDJdb leaned toward anti-spike CD8 responses and missed private and CD4 specificities.

The TCR originated in an adult who was a healthcare worker with PCR-confirmed SARS-CoV-2 infection or an uninfected control (not recorded which). The sample was whole blood. The chain uses TRBV10-3 and TRBJ2-7, with 8 bases identical to TRBD2. CDR3 DNA: TGTGCCATCAGTGGTTCCCCGGCAGCGGGAGTTACCTACGAGCAGTACTTC. As protein: CAISGSPAAGVTYEQYF.